This T cell receptor beta chain was identified in a study of T cell responses to AZD1222 COVID-19 vaccine. At the level of the study: Samples with a second dose at about 4 or about 12 weeks were pooled together.

This clone was detected once. The antigen is unknown. Points from the study as a whole: Baseline seropositivity occurred in only six or seven AZD1222 recipients. The study found Spike-specific TCR breadth and depth rose after two AZD1222 doses. Most donors were white British and more were female, and clonal diversity was possibly underestimated.

With 4 bases clipped from V and 10 bases from J, the junction kept 11 bases outside the gene matches. This CDR3 has 15 amino acids. CDR1 and CDR2 from the germline V gene are SGHTA and FQGTGA. Clones were sequenced by immunoSEQ multiplex PCR, and TCRdb holds only the in-frame ones, with some missing. The sample includes about 180,000 clones, almost 90% of them seen just once. Sample: peripheral blood, taken on day 0 of AZD1222 vaccination. The origin of this receptor is an adult in good health. The chain joins TRBV7-3 to TRBJ2-3; 10 bases fit TRBD2. Written as DNA, the CDR3 is TGTGCCAGCAGCTCCCAGCCCCAGCGGGAGGGGTCGCAGTATTTT. It is translated as CASSSQPQREGSQYF.